This TCR beta chain emerged from a study of T-cell memory formation after mild COVID-19. The CDR3 spans 13 residues. CDR1 and CDR2 from the germline V gene are SGHRS and YFSETQ. Trimming cost V 5 bases and J 0 bases, with 8 bases left between them. Libraries for TCRalpha and TCRbeta carried sample barcodes and unique molecular identifiers via 5'RACE. TCRdb fed the 5' RACE reads into MiXCR, producing one record per CDR3 protein. The table has about 430,000 distinct CDR3 sequences, 20% to 30% seen once. There are a few counts of this clonotype. The chain has TRBV5-1 and TRBJ1-2; a possible D gene is TRBD1 (5 bases). The clonotype originates from an adult woman who had mild COVID-19 (a few samples of this study predate the infection). Cell type and time point are not known. Input material: PBMCs or a T cell subset sorted from them (not recorded which). The CDR3: CASRATANYGYTF. The CDR3 nucleotides are TGCGCCAGCAGGGCGACAGCTAACTATGGCTACACCTTC.